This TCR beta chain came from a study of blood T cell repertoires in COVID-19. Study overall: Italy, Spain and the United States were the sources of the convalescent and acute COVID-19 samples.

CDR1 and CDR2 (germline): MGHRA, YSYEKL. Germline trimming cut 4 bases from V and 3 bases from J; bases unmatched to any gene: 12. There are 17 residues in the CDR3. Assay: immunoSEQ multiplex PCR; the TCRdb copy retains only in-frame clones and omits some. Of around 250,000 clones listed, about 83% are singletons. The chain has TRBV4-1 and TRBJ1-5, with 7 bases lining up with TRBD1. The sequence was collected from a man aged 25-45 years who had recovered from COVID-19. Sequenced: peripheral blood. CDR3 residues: CASSRFFIGTDNQPQHF. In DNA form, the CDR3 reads TGCGCCAGCAGCCGTTTCTTCATCGGGACAGACAATCAGCCCCAGCATTTT.